This is a list of T cell receptor beta chains from one sample in a study. Using its own MiXCR run on the RT-PCR reads, TCRdb lists one record per CDR3 protein. Altogether about 680,000 distinct CDR3 sequences are present, around 14% being singletons, with the ten largest covering just over 3.5%. Sequencing input: memory CD4+ T cells from blood. These receptor sequences come from a female donor in good health, serving as a healthy control. The CDR3 runs from the conserved cysteine through the conserved F or W. The D gene is left open where the match is weak. A row's size may be missing; if present it is once, few, many or a size class.

TRBV7-2	few	TRBJ2-1	TRBD2	CASSLTSGGNEQFF	TGTGCCAGCAGCCTGACTAGCGGGGGAAATGAGCAGTTCTTC
TRBV4-2	few	TRBJ1-5	NA	CASSPQAVGNQPQHF	TGTGCCAGCAGCCCCCAGGCGGTGGGCAATCAGCCCCAGCATTTT
TRBV6-1	NA	TRBJ1-1	NA	CASSEHVKSEAFF	TGTGCCAGCAGTGAACACGTTAAGAGTGAAGCTTTCTTT
TRBV12-3/TRBV12-4	many	TRBJ1-5	NA	CASSFLPDGHYNQPQHF	TGTGCCAGCAGTTTTCTCCCGGACGGACACTACAATCAGCCCCAGCATTTT
TRBV27	few	TRBJ2-1	TRBD2	CASSKGTSGRAIFF	TGTGCCAGCAGTAAAGGGACTAGCGGGAGGGCCATATTCTTC
TRBV10-3	NA	TRBJ1-3	TRBD1	CAISTDRATGNTIYF	TGTGCCATCAGCACGGACAGGGCTACTGGAAACACCATATATTTT
TRBV11-2	few	TRBJ2-3	NA	CASSLSRATQYF	TGTGCCAGCAGCTTAAGTAGGGCTACGCAGTATTTT
TRBV20-1	NA	TRBJ2-5	NA	CSASHTGVKETQYF	TGCAGTGCTTCACATACCGGGGTTAAAGAGACCCAGTACTTC
TRBV3-1	NA	TRBJ2-7	NA	CASSPDLVLTYEQYF	TGTGCCAGCAGCCCTGACTTGGTTCTTACCTACGAGCAGTACTTC
TRBV10-3	many	TRBJ2-5	TRBD1	CAISEFPVTGGGETQYF	TGTGCCATCAGTGAGTTCCCGGTTACAGGGGGCGGAGAGACCCAGTACTTC
TRBV12-3/TRBV12-4	NA	TRBJ1-2	NA	CASSYMTHGYTF	TGTGCCAGCAGTTACATGACCCATGGCTACACCTTC
TRBV28	NA	TRBJ1-5	NA	CASSFPPGGRTSNQPQHF	TGTGCCAGCAGTTTCCCTCCTGGGGGGCGGACAAGCAATCAGCCCCAGCATTTT
TRBV5-5	many	TRBJ2-2	NA	CASSWDPNTGELFF	TGTGCCAGCAGCTGGGACCCGAACACCGGGGAGCTGTTTTTT
TRBV30	many	TRBJ1-2	TRBD1	CAWTQGGLGYTF	TGTGCCTGGACCCAGGGGGGTTTGGGCTACACCTTC
TRBV20-1	many	TRBJ2-5	TRBD2	CSAYSGRLETQYF	TGCAGTGCTTATAGCGGGAGGCTGGAGACCCAGTACTTC
TRBV24-1	few	TRBJ1-2	NA	CATSDSGYRADRLRLLF	TGTGCCACCAGTGATTCGGGATACCGGGCTGATCGTTTGAGGCTCCTCTTC
TRBV5-6	NA	TRBJ2-4	NA	CASSFFSPTRGNIQYF	TGTGCCAGCAGCTTTTTCTCTCCGACGAGGGGAAACATTCAGTACTTC
TRBV20-1	few	TRBJ2-3	NA	CSATYGSATDTQYF	TGCAGTGCTACCTACGGGTCGGCCACAGATACGCAGTATTTT
TRBV6-1	NA	TRBJ1-6	NA	CASSEGSYNSPLHF	TGTGCCAGCAGTGAGGGCTCCTATAATTCACCCCTCCACTTT
TRBV20-1	few	TRBJ2-3	TRBD2	CSAQRGVSTDTQYF	TGCAGTGCACAGCGGGGTGTTAGCACAGATACGCAGTATTTT
TRBV7-2	NA	TRBJ1-5	TRBD1	CASSPQAGGGQPQHF	TGTGCCAGCAGCCCCCAGGCAGGGGGCGGGCAGCCCCAGCATTTT
TRBV15	NA	TRBJ1-5	NA	CATSQRLNQPQHF	TGTGCCACCAGCCAGAGATTAAATCAGCCCCAGCATTTT
TRBV11-2	few	TRBJ2-7	TRBD2	CASSLDLPLVRKREKDYEQYF	TGTGCCAGCAGCTTAGATCTTCCACTAGTAAGAAAGCGGGAGAAGGACTACGAGCAGTACTTC
TRBV20-1	NA	TRBJ1-1	NA	CSAPTRDTEAFF	TGCAGTGCTCCCACCAGGGATACTGAAGCTTTCTTT
TRBV7-2	many	TRBJ1-1	NA	CASSLDGVVGAFF	TGTGCCAGCAGCTTAGATGGGGTAGTAGGAGCTTTCTTT
TRBV9	few	TRBJ1-6	NA	CASSVEGVGDNSPLHF	TGTGCCAGCAGCGTAGAGGGTGTGGGAGATAATTCACCCCTCCACTTT
TRBV7-2	NA	TRBJ2-7	NA	CASGLAGEQYF	TGTGCCAGCGGATTAGCCGGCGAGCAGTACTTC
TRBV6-5	many	TRBJ1-1	NA	CASSPSGRGGWNAFF	TGTGCCAGCAGCCCCTCGGGCAGGGGAGGGTGGAATGCTTTCTTT
TRBV20-1	few	TRBJ2-1	TRBD2	CSASSGWSSYNEQFF	TGCAGTGCTAGTAGCGGGTGGAGCTCCTACAATGAGCAGTTCTTC
TRBV12-3/TRBV12-4	NA	TRBJ2-1	NA	CASSYMGSYNEQFF	TGTGCCAGCAGTTATATGGGTTCCTACAATGAGCAGTTCTTC
TRBV20-1	NA	TRBJ1-4	TRBD1	CSARDREGSGKLFF	TGCAGTGCTAGGGACAGGGAAGGGAGTGGAAAACTGTTTTTT
TRBV6-6	NA	TRBJ1-5	NA	CASGPRASNQPQNF	TGTGCCAGCGGCCCCCGGGCGTCAAATCAGCCCCAGAATTTT
TRBV6-5	NA	TRBJ1-2	NA	CASSYGTGPYGYTF	TGTGCCAGCAGTTACGGTACAGGCCCCTATGGCTACACCTTC
TRBV29-1	many	TRBJ2-7	NA	CSVRVSSYEQYF	TGCAGCGTTCGGGTCAGCTCCTACGAGCAGTACTTC
TRBV20-1	few	TRBJ2-5	TRBD1	CSANDRGRETQYF	TGCAGTGCTAATGACAGGGGCCGGGAGACCCAGTACTTC
TRBV7-2	many	TRBJ2-7	TRBD2	CASSFLAGGPIKQYTIYEQYF	TGTGCCAGCAGCTTCTTGGCGGGAGGGCCCATCAAACAATATACAATATACGAGCAGTACTTC
TRBV7-2	many	TRBJ1-2	TRBD1	CASSDRTGDYGYTF	TGTGCCAGCAGCGATCGGACAGGGGACTATGGCTACACCTTC
TRBV12-3/TRBV12-4	many	TRBJ1-1	NA	CASTLNFPGNTEAFF	TGTGCCAGCACGCTGAACTTCCCGGGGAACACTGAAGCTTTCTTT
TRBV20-1	few	TRBJ1-1	NA	CSARREAVNTEAFF	TGCAGTGCTAGGAGGGAGGCGGTGAACACTGAAGCTTTCTTT
TRBV4-2	many	TRBJ2-2	TRBD1	CASSQGTGGNTGELFF	TGTGCCAGCAGCCAAGGGACAGGGGGCAACACCGGGGAGCTGTTTTTT
TRBV5-4	NA	TRBJ2-3	NA	CASSNGQSSSTDTQYF	TGTGCCAGCAGCAATGGACAGAGTAGTTCCACAGATACGCAGTATTTT
TRBV12-3/TRBV12-4	NA	TRBJ1-5	NA	CASMGGNQPQHF	TGTGCCAGTATGGGAGGCAATCAGCCCCAGCATTTT
TRBV7-9	few	TRBJ2-7	NA	CASSLDLGGYTYEQYF	TGTGCCAGCAGCTTAGATCTTGGGGGGTATACTTACGAGCAGTACTTC
TRBV4-3	NA	TRBJ2-7	NA	CASSQEARRGYEQYF	TGCGCCAGCAGCCAAGAGGCGCGGAGGGGCTACGAGCAGTACTTC